Presented here are 13 T cell receptor beta chains from one specimen sequenced in a study of cytomegalovirus exposure and HLA in healthy donors. The primer mix had 60 Vbeta and 13 Jbeta primers. TCRdb's table, derived via immunoSEQ multiplex PCR, lists solely in-frame clones and lacks some. The sample has tens of thousands of clones; approximately 84% are singletons. The sequenced sample was PBMCs. The receptors here all came from a woman younger than 30 in good health and CMV-seropositive.

The chain couples TRBV7-3 to TRBJ1-1; tentatively, D is TRBD1 (6 bases). The CDR3 consists of 13 residues. CDR1 and CDR2 (germline): SGHTA, FQGTGA. Trimming cost V 5 bases and J 5 bases, with 12 bases left between them. DNA for the CDR3: TGTGCCAGCAGCGTACAAACAGGGACTGAAGCTTTCTTT. Translating gives CASSVQTGTEAFF.

The chain links TRBV5-1 to TRBJ2-3; D not resolved. The ends were cut back, 4 bases at V and 2 bases at J, with 5 bases in the middle. The germline V gene has CDR1 SGHRS and CDR2 YFSETQ. The CDR3 extends over 12 amino acids. CDR3 bases: TGCGCCAGCAGCCCACACACAGATACGCAGTATTTT. This translates into CASSPHTDTQYF.

The chain is built from TRBV25-1 and TRBJ2-5, with 10 bases aligning to TRBD2. The CDR3 is 16 amino acids. V shed 8 bases, J shed 5 bases, and the junction held 14 bases outside the gene matches. Per the germline V gene, CDR1 is MGHDK and CDR2 is SYGVNS. The CDR3 DNA reads TGTGCCAGCGGCCCCCAAGGAGCGGGGGGGCAGGAGACCCAGTACTTC. Translating it yields CASGPQGAGGQETQYF.

This clone appeared a few times. The chain couples TRBV7-3 to TRBJ1-6, with 9 bases lining up with TRBD1. This CDR3 region has 14 residues. Per germline, CDR1 SGHTA and CDR2 FQGTGA. V lost 5 bases, J lost 7 bases, and 3 bases stayed unmatched. The CDR3 protein is CASSRQGENSPLHF. The CDR3, as DNA: TGTGCCAGCAGCCGACAGGGGGAAAATTCACCCCTCCACTTT. Using reference TRBV7-3 and TRBJ1-6 for the parts outside the CDR3, the full variable domain is GAGVSQTPSNKVTEKGKYVELRCDPISGHTALYWYRQSLGQGPEFLIYFQGTGAADDSGLPNDRFFAVRPEGSVSTLKIQRTERGDSAVYLCASSRQGENSPLHFGNGTRLTVT.

V and J are TRBV5-1 and TRBJ2-2; D remains unclear. The CDR3 length is 15 residues. Trimming took off 5 bases at V and 0 bases at J, with 11 bases between the two ends. Germline V lookup: CDR1 SGHRS, CDR2 YFSETQ. CDR3 amino acids: CASSRGNSNTGELFF. The CDR3 bases are TGCGCCAGCAGTCGAGGCAATTCGAACACCGGGGAGCTGTTTTTT. Full variable domain (rest looked up from reference TRBV5-1 and TRBJ2-2): KAGVTQTPRYLIKTRGQQVTLSCSPISGHRSVSWYQQTPGQGLQFLFEYFSETQRNKGNFPGRFSGRQFSNSRSEMNVSTLELGDSALYLCASSRGNSNTGELFFGEGSRLTVL.

The V and J genes are TRBV7-2 and TRBJ2-7; TRBD2 aligns across 8 bases. V trimming: 5 bases; J trimming: 4 bases; junction bases outside the gene matches: 7. In germline, CDR1 is SGHTA, CDR2 FQGNSA. The CDR3 covers 14 residues. This CDR3 reads CASSGGAGGYEQYF. DNA for the CDR3: TGTGCCAGCAGCGGAGGGGCGGGAGGATACGAGCAGTACTTC.

The rearrangement uses TRBV28 and TRBJ2-3, with 10 bases matching TRBD1. The CDR3 consists of 17 residues. V lost 3 bases and J lost 4; bases outside the gene matches: 10. Germline-derived CDR1 and CDR2 are MDHEN and SYDVKM. This CDR3 is CASSFLSGTGVADTQYF. The CDR3 coding sequence is TGTGCCAGCAGTTTTCTGTCCGGGACAGGGGTCGCAGATACGCAGTATTTT.

This chain joins TRBV7-9 and TRBJ2-3; D is unclear. Trimming left V 2 bases short and J 6 bases short, with 6 bases between. Germline CDR1 is SEHNR and CDR2 is FQNEAQ (reference sequence). The CDR3 is 12 residues long. Here the CDR3 reads CASSLMEDTQYF. The CDR3 region has the DNA TGTGCCAGCAGCTTAATGGAGGATACGCAGTATTTT.

V is TRBV27 and J is TRBJ1-5; tentative D call: TRBD1 (5 bases). The germline V gene has CDR1 MNHEY and CDR2 SMNVEV (reference sequence). CDR3 length: 14 residues. V dropped 5 bases and J dropped 5 bases, with 13 bases sitting between them. The DNA for the CDR3 is TGTGCCAGCAGTCCCAGGGCCCCCTATCAGCCCCAGCATTTT. Protein sequence: CASSPRAPYQPQHF.

V and J are TRBV9 and TRBJ2-1; 8 positions match TRBD2. CDR1 and CDR2 (germline): SGDLS, YYNGEE. Trimming at V came to 0 bases and at J to 14 bases, leaving 19 bases not matched to a gene. CDR3 length: 17 residues. CDR3 sequence: CASSVVGMDEAGERKFF. The CDR3 region has the DNA TGTGCCAGCAGCGTAGTGGGGATGGACGAAGCGGGAGAACGAAAGTTCTTC.

This rearrangement joins TRBV6-1 to TRBJ2-2, with D perhaps TRBD1 (5 bases). V was trimmed by 2 bases and J by 1 base, leaving 8 bases between them. CDR3 length: 15 residues. CDR1 is MNHNS and CDR2 is SASEGT in the germline V gene. DNA for the CDR3: TGTGCCAGCAGTGAATTGACAGAGAACACCGGGGAGCTGTTTTTT. This codes for CASSELTENTGELFF.

This clone was detected once. This chain connects TRBV19 to TRBJ2-7; 7 positions agree with TRBD1. CDR3 size: 14 residues. The germline gives CDR1 LNHDA, CDR2 SQIVND (reference sequence). V dropped 2 bases and J dropped 3; count of bases not matched to a gene: 4. The CDR3 sequence: CASSISWDSYEQYF. The DNA for the CDR3 is TGTGCCAGTAGTATATCGTGGGACAGCTACGAGCAGTACTTC. Drawing the rest from reference TRBV19 and TRBJ2-7, the complete variable domain is DGGITQSPKYLFRKEGQNVTLSCEQNLNHDAMYWYRQDPGQGLRLIYYSQIVNDFQKGDIAEGYSVSREKKESFPLTVTSAQKNPTAFYLCASSISWDSYEQYFGPGTRLTVT.

The chain carries TRBV18 and TRBJ1-1, with 7 positions matching TRBD1. This CDR3 is 12 amino acids long. The germline gives CDR1 KGHSH, CDR2 LQKENI. With 6 bases clipped from V and 6 bases from J, the junction kept 4 bases outside the gene matches. CDR3 in amino acids: CASSPDRAEAFF. As DNA, the CDR3 is TGTGCCAGCTCCCCAGACAGGGCTGAAGCTTTCTTT.